This TCR beta chain was found in a study of cytomegalovirus exposure and HLA in healthy donors. Findings and limits, study-wide: The study assumed roughly uniform donor sequencing depth for presence/absence analyses. The authors later found HLA-associated TCR beta chains more clonally expanded than equally common others. Donor immune exposure was known only as CMV serostatus.

The sample holds one count of this clone. As yet, its antigen is unknown. The CDR3 is 14 amino acids. Germline trimming cut 5 bases from V and 4 bases from J; bases unmatched to any gene: 8. Looked up from germline, CDR1 is MNHEY and CDR2 is SVGAGI. In the PCR, 60 Vbeta and 13 Jbeta primers were used. This table comes from immunoSEQ multiplex PCR, and its TCRdb copy is limited to in-frame clones, with some not included. The profile shows tens of thousands of clones, roughly 70% of them singletons. This chain connects TRBV6-5 to TRBJ2-7; 7 nucleotides line up with TRBD2. The TCR originated in a woman aged 50 to 65 in good health and CMV-seropositive. Sequencing input: PBMCs. CDR3 bases: TGTGCCAGCAGTACCCGGCCTAGCGGTTACGAGCAGTACTTC. It translates to CASSTRPSGYEQYF.